One T cell receptor beta chain is described in this entry. This CDR3 region has 13 residues. The V and J ends lost 4 bases and 4 bases, in that order; junction bases with no gene match: 6. In germline, CDR1 is DFQATT, CDR2 SNEGSKA (reference sequence). TCRdb redid the calling of the RT-PCR reads with MiXCR, one entry per CDR3 protein. The table records 550,000 to 750,000 distinct CDR3 sequences, approximately 15% of them present only once. The sequenced sample was memory CD4+ T cells from blood. V is TRBV20-1 and J is TRBJ1-2; 7 bases align to TRBD1. The clonotype comes from a female donor in good health, serving as a healthy control. The CDR3 nucleotides are TGCAGTGCTAAAGAGACAGGGTTCTATGGCTACACCTTC. Protein: CSAKETGFYGYTF.